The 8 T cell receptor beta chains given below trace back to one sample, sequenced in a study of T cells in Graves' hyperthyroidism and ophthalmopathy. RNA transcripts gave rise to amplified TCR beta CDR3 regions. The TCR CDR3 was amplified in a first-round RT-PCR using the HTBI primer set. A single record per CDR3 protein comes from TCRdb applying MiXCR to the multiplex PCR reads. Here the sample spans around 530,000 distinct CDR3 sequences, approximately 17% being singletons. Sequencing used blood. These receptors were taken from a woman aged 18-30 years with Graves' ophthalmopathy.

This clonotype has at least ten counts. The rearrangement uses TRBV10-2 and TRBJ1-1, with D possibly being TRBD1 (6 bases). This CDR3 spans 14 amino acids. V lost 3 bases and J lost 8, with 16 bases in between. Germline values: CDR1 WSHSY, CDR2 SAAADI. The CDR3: CASSDTARGREAFF. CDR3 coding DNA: TGCGCCAGCAGTGACACGGCCAGGGGACGGGAAGCTTTCTTT.

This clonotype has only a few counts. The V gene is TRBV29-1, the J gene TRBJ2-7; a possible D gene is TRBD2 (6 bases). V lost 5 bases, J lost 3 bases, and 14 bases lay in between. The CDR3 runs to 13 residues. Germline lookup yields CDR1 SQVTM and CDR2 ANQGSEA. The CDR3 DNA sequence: TGCAGCGTTCTCCACCGGGAGCACTACGAGCAGTACTTC. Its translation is CSVLHREHYEQYF.

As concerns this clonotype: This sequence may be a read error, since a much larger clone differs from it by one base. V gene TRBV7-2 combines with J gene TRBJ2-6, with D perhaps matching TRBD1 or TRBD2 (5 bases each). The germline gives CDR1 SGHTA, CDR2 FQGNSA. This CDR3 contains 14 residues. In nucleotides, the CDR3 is TGTGCCAGCAGCTCTACCTACGGGGCCAACGTCCTGGCTTTC. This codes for CASSSTYGANVLAF.

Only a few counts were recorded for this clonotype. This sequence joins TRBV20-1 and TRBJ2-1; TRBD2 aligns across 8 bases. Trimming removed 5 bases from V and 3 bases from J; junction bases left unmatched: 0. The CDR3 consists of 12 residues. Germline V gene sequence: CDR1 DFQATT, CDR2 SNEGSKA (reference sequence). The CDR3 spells CSALAGYNEQFF. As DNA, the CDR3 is TGCAGTGCTCTAGCGGGCTACAATGAGCAGTTCTTC.

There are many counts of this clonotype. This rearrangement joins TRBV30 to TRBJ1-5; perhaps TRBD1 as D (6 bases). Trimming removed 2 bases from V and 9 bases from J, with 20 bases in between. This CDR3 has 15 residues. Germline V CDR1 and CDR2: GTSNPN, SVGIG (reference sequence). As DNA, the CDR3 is TGTGCCTGGAGTCCCACGGGACTGGGCAGGGGGCCCCAGCATTTT. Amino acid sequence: CAWSPTGLGRGPQHF.

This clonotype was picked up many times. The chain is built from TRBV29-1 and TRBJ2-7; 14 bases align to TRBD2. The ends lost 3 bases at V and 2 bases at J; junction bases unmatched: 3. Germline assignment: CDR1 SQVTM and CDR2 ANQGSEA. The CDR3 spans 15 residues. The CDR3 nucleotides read TGCAGCGTTGAGACTAGCGGGGGGGACACCTACGAGCAGTACTTC. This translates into CSVETSGGDTYEQYF.

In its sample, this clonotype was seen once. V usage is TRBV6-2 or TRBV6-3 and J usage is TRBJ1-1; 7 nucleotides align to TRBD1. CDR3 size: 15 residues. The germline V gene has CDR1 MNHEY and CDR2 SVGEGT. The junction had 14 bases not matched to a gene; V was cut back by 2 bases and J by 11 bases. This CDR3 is CASSYPGQAPAEAFF. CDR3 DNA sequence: TGTGCCAGCAGTTACCCTGGACAGGCCCCCGCGGAGGCTTTCTTT.

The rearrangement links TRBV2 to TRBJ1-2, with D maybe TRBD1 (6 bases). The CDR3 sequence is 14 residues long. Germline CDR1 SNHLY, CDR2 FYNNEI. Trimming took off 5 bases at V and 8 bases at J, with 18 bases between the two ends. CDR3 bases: TGTGCCAGCAGTCCTCGGGGGGCAGGGGTAGGCTACACCTTC. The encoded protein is CASSPRGAGVGYTF.